The T cell receptor (beta chain) under discussion was sequenced for a study of blood T cells in healthy people across ages. In terms of origin and age, donors were healthy Caucasian individuals from Russia aged about 6 to 100. The authors drew about 9.5 milliliters of peripheral blood from each donor. The CDR3 sequence is 14 residues long. Germline V CDR1 and CDR2: SGHRS, YFSETQ. With a J-beta primer mix and a sample-barcoded 5' primer, a second PCR ran about 7 to 12 cycles. A single record per CDR3 protein comes from TCRdb applying MiXCR to the 5' RACE reads. Among about a million distinct CDR3 sequences, just over 50% were seen once, and the ten largest hold roughly 23%. Details on this clonotype: Its ends do not fully match the called genes, so a read error is possible.

Sequenced sample: blood. This clonotype was obtained from a woman in her fifties or sixties in good health. The chain carries TRBV5-1 and TRBJ1-5, with TRBD1 as a possible D gene (6 bases). The CDR3 loop reads CASSLDSFRQPQHF. DNA of the CDR3: TGCGCCAGCAGTTTGGACAGTTTTAGACAGCCCCAGCATTTT.